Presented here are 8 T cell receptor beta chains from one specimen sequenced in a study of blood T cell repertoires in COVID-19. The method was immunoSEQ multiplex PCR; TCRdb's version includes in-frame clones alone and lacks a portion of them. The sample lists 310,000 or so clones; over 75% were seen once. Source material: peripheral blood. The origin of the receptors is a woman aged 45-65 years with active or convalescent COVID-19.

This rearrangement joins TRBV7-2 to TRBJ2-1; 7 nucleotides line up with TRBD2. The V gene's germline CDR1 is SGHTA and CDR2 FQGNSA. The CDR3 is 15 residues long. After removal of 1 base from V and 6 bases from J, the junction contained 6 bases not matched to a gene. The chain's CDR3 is CASSLGEGLANEQFF. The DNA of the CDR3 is TGTGCCAGCAGCTTAGGGGAGGGCCTGGCCAATGAGCAGTTCTTC.

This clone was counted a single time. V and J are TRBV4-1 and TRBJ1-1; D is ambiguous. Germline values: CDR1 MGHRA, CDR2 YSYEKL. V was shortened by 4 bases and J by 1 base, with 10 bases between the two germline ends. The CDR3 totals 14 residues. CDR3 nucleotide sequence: TGCGCCAGCAGCCCCTCCGGGAAGAACACTGAAGCTTTCTTT. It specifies CASSPSGKNTEAFF.

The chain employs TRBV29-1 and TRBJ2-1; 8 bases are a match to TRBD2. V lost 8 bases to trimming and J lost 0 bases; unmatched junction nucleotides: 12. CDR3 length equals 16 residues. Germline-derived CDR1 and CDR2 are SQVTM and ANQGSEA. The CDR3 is CSLLAVHPSSYNEQFF. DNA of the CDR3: TGCAGCCTACTAGCGGTCCATCCCTCCTCCTACAATGAGCAGTTCTTC.

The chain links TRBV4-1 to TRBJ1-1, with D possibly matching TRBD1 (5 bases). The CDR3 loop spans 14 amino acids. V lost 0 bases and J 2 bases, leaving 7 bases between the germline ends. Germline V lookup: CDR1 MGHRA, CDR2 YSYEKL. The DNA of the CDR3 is TGCGCCAGCAGCCAAGACAGGGTTAACACTGAAGCTTTCTTT. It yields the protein CASSQDRVNTEAFF.

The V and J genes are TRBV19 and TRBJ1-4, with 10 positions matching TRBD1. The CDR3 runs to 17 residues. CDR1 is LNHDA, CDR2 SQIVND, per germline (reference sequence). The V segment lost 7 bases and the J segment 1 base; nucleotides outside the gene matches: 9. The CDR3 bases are TGTGCCAGTACCCCGGGACAGGGGACGAGAACTAATGAAAAACTGTTTTTT. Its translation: CASTPGQGTRTNEKLFF.

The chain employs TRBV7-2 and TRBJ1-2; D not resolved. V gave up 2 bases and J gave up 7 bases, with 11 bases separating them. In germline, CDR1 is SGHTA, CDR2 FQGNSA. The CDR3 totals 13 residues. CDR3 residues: CASSLSETVGYTF. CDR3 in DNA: TGTGCCAGCAGCTTAAGTGAAACGGTTGGCTACACCTTC.

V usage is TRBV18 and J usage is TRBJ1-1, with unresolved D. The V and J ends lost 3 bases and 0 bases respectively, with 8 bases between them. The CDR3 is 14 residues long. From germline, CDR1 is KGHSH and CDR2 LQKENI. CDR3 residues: CASSPETLNTEAFF. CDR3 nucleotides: TGTGCCAGCTCACCCGAGACATTGAACACTGAAGCTTTCTTT. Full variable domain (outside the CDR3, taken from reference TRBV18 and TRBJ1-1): NAGVMQNPRHLVRRRGQEARLRCSPMKGHSHVYWYRQLPEEGLKFMVYLQKENIIDESGMPKERFSAEFPKEGPSILRIQQVVRGDSAAYFCASSPETLNTEAFFGQGTRLTVV.

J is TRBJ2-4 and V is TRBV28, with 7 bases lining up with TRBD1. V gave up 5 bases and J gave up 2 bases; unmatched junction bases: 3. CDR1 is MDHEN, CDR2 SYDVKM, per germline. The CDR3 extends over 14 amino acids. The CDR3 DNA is TGTGCCAGCAGTGCAGGGGGTTCCAAAAACATTCAGTACTTC. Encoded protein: CASSAGGSKNIQYF.